The rows below give T cell receptor beta chains drawn from one sample of a study of pediatric ulcerative colitis. Some clones are missing from TCRdb's copy, which holds only in-frame ones; the method was immunoSEQ multiplex PCR. The sample yields tens of thousands of clones, about two thirds seen once. Sequencing input: gut tissue. The receptors originated from a boy between 10 and 17 years old with severe ulcerative colitis. Both conserved end residues are trimmed from each CDR3. Fields, in order: CDR3 length, J gene, V gene, CDR3 protein.

>13|TRBJ1-1|TRBV7-9
ASSSRTLKNTEAF
>16|TRBJ1-6|TRBV4-3
ASSQGAGRNSYNSPLH
>11|TRBJ1-1|TRBV7-9
AISTGRNTEAF
>10|TRBJ2-5|TRBV30
AWDTGQETQY
>16|TRBJ2-3|TRBV19
ASSPISSGGALTDTQY
>13|TRBJ2-7|TRBV6-1
ASRGTSGGTYEQY
>11|TRBJ2-7|TRBV6-1
ASARGPTYEQY
>12|TRBJ2-2|TRBV6-5
ASWEGSNTGELF
>9|TRBJ1-4|TRBV7-9
ASSSREKLF
>12|TRBJ1-2|TRBV15
ATSRDRGNYGYT
>14|TRBJ1-6|TRBV5-1
ASSLRGGRDNSPLH
>13|TRBJ1-2|TRBV5-6
ASSAPSDRFYGYT
>10|TRBJ1-1|TRBV5-1
ASSLDQTEAF
>12|TRBJ1-5|TRBV6-8
ASSPNGGNQPQH
>13|TRBJ1-1|TRBV7-9
ASSSDGDRRTEAF
>13|TRBJ2-7|TRBV11-2
ASSQYIRSSYEQY
>9|TRBJ2-7|TRBV28
ASLSINEQY
>12|TRBJ2-7|TRBV5-1
ASSPGGTRAEQY
>11|TRBJ1-2|TRBV10-3
AISDRGNYGYT
>13|TRBJ2-7|TRBV18
ASSPDRGFSYEQY
>13|TRBJ2-3|TRBV7-9
ASSLGGTSLDTQY
>12|TRBJ2-2|TRBV6-6
ASSYTGTGGELF
>12|TRBJ1-2|TRBV5-1
ASSLGGGSHGYT
>13|TRBJ2-1|TRBV7-6
ASSRSGGARNEQF
>13|TRBJ2-2|TRBV18
ASSPVGRDTGELF
>11|TRBJ1-1|TRBV6-1
ASTLTLNTEAF
>13|TRBJ2-1|TRBV2
ASMRGHSGYNEQF
>11|TRBJ2-1|TRBV27
ASATPRGDEQF
>11|TRBJ1-5|TRBV2
ASSVESNQPQH
>13|TRBJ1-3|TRBV7-2
ASSYSEGAGNTIY
>10|TRBJ1-2|TRBV10-3
AISGGNYGYT
>11|TRBJ1-1|TRBV6-4
ASSESLSTEAF
>12|TRBJ1-1|TRBV4-2
ASSQDGGASGRV
>11|TRBJ1-1|TRBV29-1
SGRGQGNTEAF
>10|TRBJ2-2|TRBV5-6
ASSAGVGELF
>10|TRBJ2-1|TRBV10-3
ANGQGLNEQF
>13|TRBJ1-1|TRBV7-3
ASSLQGVRDTEAF
>12|TRBJ1-3|TRBV19
ASRQQGIGNTIY
>13|TRBJ2-2|TRBV19
ASTLTGGNTGELF
>12|TRBJ1-2|TRBV5-1
ASSLGQPNYGYT
>13|TRBJ2-7|TRBV10-3
AIKQTSGGDYEQY
>13|TRBJ2-7|TRBV5-6
ASSPGGLAFYEQY
>10|TRBJ2-5|TRBV30
AWSVLGETQY
>13|TRBJ1-3|TRBV2
ASSRGGASGNTIY
>14|TRBJ1-5|TRBV19
ASREKGDRRYQPQH
>8|TRBJ1-1|TRBV11-2
ASRNTEAF
>14|TRBJ2-1|TRBV4-3
ASSQDSGGHYNEQF
>10|TRBJ1-4|TRBV7-3
ASSPPGEKLF
>10|TRBJ2-5|TRBV7-2
ASSLDRQTQY
>13|TRBJ2-1|TRBV7-2
ASSRRGGGYNEQF
>13|TRBJ2-7|TRBV4-3
ASSQEAGGNYEQY